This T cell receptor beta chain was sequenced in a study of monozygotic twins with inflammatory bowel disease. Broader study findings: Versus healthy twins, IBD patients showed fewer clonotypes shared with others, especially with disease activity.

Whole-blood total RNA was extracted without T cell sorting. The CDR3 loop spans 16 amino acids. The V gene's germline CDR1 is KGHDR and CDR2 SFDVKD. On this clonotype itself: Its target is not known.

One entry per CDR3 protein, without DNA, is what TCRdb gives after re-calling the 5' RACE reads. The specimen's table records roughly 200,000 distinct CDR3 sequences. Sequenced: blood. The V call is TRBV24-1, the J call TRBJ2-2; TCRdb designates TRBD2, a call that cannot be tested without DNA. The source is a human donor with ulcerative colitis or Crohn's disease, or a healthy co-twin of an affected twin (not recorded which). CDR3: CATSDLHPGPTGELFF.